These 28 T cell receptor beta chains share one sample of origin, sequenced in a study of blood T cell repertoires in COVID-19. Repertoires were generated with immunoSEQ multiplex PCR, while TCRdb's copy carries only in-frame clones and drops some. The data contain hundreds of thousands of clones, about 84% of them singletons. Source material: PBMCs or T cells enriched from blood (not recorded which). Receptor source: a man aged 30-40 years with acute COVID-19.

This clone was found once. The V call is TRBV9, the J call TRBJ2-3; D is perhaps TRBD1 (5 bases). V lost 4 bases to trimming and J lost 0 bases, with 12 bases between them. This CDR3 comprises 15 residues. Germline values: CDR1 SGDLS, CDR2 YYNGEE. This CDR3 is CASSWGGASTDTQYF. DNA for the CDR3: TGTGCCAGCAGCTGGGGCGGTGCTAGCACAGATACGCAGTATTTT.

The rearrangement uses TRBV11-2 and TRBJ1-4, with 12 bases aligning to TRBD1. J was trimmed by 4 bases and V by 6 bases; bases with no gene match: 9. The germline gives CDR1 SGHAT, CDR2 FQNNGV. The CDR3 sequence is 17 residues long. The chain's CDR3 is CASRPGTGGRFNEKLFF. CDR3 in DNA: TGTGCCAGCAGGCCCGGGACAGGGGGCAGGTTTAATGAAAAACTGTTTTTT.

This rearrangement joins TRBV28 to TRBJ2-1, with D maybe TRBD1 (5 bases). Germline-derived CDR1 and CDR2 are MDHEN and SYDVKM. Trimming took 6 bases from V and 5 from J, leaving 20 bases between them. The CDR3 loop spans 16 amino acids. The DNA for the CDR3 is TGTGCCAGCAGGACCCACGCAGGGTCTATCAACAATGAGCAGTTCTTC. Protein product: CASRTHAGSINNEQFF.

Here the CDR3 DNA reads TGTGCCAGCAGTCCAACCGGGACACCCAACACCGGGGAGCTGTTTTTT. Amino acid sequence: CASSPTGTPNTGELFF. J is TRBJ2-2 and V is TRBV9, with D possibly TRBD1 on 6 matching bases. CDR3 length: 16 amino acids. Germline assignment: CDR1 SGDLS and CDR2 YYNGEE. The V gene lost 5 bases and the J gene lost 2 bases, with 16 bases spanning the gap.

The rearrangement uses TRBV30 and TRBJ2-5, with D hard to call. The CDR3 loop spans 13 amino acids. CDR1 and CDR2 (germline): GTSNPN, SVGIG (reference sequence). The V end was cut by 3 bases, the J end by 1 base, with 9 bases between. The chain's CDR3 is CAWRRPGQETQYF. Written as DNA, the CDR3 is TGTGCCTGGAGAAGACCGGGCCAAGAGACCCAGTACTTC.

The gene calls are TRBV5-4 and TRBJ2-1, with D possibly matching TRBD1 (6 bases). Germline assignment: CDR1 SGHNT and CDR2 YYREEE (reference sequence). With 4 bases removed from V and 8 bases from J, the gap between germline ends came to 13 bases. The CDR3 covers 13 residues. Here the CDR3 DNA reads TGTGCCAGCAGCCCACAGGGAAGGGATGAGCAGTTCTTC. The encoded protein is CASSPQGRDEQFF.

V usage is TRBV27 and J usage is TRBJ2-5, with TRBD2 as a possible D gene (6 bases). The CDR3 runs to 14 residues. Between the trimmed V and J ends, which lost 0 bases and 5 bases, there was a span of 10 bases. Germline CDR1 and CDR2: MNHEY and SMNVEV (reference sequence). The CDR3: CASSLSLGTETQYF. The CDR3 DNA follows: TGTGCCAGCAGTTTATCTCTAGGGACTGAGACCCAGTACTTC.

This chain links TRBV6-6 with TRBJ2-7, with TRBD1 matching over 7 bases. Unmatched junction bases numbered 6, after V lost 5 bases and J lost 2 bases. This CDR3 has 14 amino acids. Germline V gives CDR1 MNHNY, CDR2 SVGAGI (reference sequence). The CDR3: CASSRNRGAYEQYF. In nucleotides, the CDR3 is TGTGCCAGCAGTCGTAACAGGGGCGCCTACGAGCAGTACTTC.

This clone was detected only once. The CDR3 loop is CASKTGSTDTQYF. DNA of the CDR3: TGTGCCAGTAAGACGGGTAGCACAGATACGCAGTATTTT. V usage is TRBV19 and J usage is TRBJ2-3, with D hard to call. Germline CDR1 and CDR2: LNHDA and SQIVND (reference sequence). This CDR3 spans 13 amino acids. V lost 7 bases to trimming and J lost 0 bases, with 8 bases between them.

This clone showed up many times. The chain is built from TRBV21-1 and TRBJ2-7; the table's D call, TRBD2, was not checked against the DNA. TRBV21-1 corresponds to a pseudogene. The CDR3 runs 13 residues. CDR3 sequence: CASSKEPRWEQYF. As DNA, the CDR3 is TGTGCCAGCAGCAAAGAACCGCGTTGGGAGCAGTACTTC.

CDR3 residues: CASRQGTKEAFF. The CDR3 DNA is TGTGCCAGCAGACAAGGGACAAAAGAAGCTTTCTTT. V usage is TRBV12-3 or TRBV12-4 and J usage is TRBJ1-1; a weak D match, TRBD1 (6 bases). V lost 6 bases and J lost 8, with 13 bases in between. The CDR3 length is 12 residues.

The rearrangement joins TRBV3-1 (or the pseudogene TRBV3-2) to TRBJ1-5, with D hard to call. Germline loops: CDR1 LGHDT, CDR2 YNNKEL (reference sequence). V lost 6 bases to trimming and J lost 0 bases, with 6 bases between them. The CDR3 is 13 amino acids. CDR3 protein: CASSDISNQPQHF. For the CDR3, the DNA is TGTGCCAGCAGTGACATTAGCAATCAGCCCCAGCATTTT.

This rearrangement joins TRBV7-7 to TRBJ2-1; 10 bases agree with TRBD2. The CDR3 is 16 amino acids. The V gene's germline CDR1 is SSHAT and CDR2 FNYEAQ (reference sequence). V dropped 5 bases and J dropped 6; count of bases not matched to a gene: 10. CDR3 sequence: CASSPKRGGHGNEQFF. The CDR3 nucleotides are TGTGCCAGCAGCCCTAAGCGGGGGGGCCACGGCAATGAGCAGTTCTTC.

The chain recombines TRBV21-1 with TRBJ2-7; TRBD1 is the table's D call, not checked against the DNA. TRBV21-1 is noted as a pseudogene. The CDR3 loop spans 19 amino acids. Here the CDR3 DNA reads TGTGCCAGCAGCAAAGGGAGGACAGGAGGAAATCCCCTAATCCACGAGCAGTACTTC. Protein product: CASSKGRTGGNPLIHEQYF.

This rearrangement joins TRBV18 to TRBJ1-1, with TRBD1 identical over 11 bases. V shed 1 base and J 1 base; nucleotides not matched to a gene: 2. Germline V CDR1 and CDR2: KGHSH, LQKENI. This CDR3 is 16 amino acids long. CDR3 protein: CASSPQGQGANTEAFF. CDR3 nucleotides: TGTGCCAGCTCACCACAAGGACAGGGGGCGAACACTGAAGCTTTCTTT.

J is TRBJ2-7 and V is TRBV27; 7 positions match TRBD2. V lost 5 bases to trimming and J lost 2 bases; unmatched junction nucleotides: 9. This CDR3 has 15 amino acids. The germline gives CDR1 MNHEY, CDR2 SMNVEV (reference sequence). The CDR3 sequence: CASSPQLAPAYEQYF. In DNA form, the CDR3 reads TGTGCCAGCAGTCCCCAACTAGCGCCTGCCTACGAGCAGTACTTC.

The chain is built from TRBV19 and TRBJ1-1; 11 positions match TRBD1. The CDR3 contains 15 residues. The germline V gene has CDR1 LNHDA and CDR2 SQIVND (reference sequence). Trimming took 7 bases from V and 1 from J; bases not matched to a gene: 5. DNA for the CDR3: TGTGCCAGTACTCGGGACAGGGGGGAGAACACTGAAGCTTTCTTT. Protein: CASTRDRGENTEAFF.

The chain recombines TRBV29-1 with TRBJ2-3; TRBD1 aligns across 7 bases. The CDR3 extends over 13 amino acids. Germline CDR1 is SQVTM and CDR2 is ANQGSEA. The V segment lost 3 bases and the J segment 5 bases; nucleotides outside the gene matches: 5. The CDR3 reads CSVEDRIGDTQYF. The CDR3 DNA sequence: TGCAGCGTTGAGGACAGGATAGGAGATACGCAGTATTTT.

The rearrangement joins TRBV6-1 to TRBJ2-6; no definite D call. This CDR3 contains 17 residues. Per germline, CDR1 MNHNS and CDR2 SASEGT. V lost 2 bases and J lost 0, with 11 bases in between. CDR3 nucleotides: TGTGCCAGCAGTGAACTGGGCCCCTCCTCTGGGGCCAACGTCCTGACTTTC. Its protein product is CASSELGPSSGANVLTF.

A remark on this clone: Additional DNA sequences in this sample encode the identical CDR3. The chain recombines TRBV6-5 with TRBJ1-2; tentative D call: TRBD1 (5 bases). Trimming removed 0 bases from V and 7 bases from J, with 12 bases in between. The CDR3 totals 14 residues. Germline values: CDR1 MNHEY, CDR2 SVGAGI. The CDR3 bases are TGTGCCAGCAGTTACTCCTCAGGGAAGGGTGGCTACACCTTC. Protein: CASSYSSGKGGYTF.

In DNA, the CDR3 is TGTGCCAGCAGCCAACGTCCTGCGAGGGTATCTACCAAAAACATTCAGTACTTC. Amino acids: CASSQRPARVSTKNIQYF. The gene calls are TRBV3-1 (or the pseudogene TRBV3-2) and TRBJ2-4, with D perhaps TRBD2 (5 bases). The germline V gene has CDR1 LGHDT and CDR2 YNNKEL (reference sequence). The V and J ends lost 2 bases and 2 bases respectively, with 19 bases between them. The CDR3 is made up of 18 amino acids.

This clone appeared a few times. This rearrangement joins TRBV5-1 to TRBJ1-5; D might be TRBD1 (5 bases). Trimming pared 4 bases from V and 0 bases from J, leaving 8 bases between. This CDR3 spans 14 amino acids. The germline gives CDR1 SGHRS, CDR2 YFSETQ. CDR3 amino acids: CASSTGDSNQPQHF. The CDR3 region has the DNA TGCGCCAGCAGCACAGGCGATAGCAATCAGCCCCAGCATTTT.

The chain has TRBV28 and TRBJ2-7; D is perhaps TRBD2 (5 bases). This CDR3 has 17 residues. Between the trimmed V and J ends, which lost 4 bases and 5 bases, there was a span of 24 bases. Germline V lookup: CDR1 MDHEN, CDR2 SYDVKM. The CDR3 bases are TGTGCCAGCAGTTCGTTCTACCGGGCCGGGGTTGGCGACGAGCAGTACTTC. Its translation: CASSSFYRAGVGDEQYF.

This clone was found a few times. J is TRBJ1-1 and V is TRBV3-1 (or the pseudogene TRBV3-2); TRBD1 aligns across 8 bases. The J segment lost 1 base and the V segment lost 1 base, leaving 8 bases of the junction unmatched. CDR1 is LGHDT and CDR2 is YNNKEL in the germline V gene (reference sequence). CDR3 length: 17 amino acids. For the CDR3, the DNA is TGTGCCAGCAGCCAAGTATTGGACAGGGCAAGGAACACTGAAGCTTTCTTT. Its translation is CASSQVLDRARNTEAFF.

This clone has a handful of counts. CDR3 sequence: CASSPGRQGPYNSPLHF. CDR3 bases: TGCGCCAGCAGCCCAGGGAGGCAGGGACCCTATAATTCACCCCTCCACTTT. The chain uses TRBV5-1 and TRBJ1-6; perhaps TRBD1 as D (5 bases). This CDR3 region has 17 residues. Germline-derived CDR1 and CDR2 are SGHRS and YFSETQ. Deletions cut 4 bases from V and 2 bases from J, with 16 bases between.

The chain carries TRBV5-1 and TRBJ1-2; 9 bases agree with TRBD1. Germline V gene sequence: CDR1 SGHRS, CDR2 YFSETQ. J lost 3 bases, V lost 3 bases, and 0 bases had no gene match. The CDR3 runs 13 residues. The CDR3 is CASSWDRDYGYTF. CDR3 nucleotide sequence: TGCGCCAGCAGCTGGGACAGGGACTATGGCTACACCTTC.

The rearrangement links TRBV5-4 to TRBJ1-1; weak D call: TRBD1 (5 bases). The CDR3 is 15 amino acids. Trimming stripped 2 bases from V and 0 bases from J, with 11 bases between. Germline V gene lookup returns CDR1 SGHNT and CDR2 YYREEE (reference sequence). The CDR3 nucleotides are TGTGCCAGCAGCTTAAGGGGAGGCATGAACACTGAAGCTTTCTTT. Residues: CASSLRGGMNTEAFF.

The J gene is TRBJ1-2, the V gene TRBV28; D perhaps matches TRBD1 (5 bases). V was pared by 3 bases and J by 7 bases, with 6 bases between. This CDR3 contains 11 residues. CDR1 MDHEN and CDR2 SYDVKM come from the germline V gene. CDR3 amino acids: CASSFRGGYTF. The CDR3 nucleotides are TGTGCCAGCAGTTTTAGGGGTGGCTACACCTTC.